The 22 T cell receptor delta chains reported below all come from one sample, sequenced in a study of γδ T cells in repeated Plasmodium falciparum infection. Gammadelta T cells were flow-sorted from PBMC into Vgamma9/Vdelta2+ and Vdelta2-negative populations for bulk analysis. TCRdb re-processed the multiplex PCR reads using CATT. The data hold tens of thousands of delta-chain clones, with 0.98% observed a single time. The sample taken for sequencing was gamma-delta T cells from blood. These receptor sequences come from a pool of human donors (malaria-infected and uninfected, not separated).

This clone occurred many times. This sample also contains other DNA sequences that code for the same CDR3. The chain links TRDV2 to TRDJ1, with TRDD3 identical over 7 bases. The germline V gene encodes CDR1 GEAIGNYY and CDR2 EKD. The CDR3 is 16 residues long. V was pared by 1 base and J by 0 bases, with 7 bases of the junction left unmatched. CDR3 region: CACDTLEGGYTDKLIF. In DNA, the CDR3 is TGTGCCTGTGACACACTAGAGGGGGGATACACCGATAAACTCATCTTT.

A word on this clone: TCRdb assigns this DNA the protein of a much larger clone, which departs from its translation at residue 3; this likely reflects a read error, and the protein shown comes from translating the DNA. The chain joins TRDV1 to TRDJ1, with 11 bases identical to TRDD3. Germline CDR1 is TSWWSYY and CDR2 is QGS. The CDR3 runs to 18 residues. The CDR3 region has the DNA TGTGCTCCTGGGCCTGGGGGATACCTCGTTGAGTACACCGATAAACTCATCTTT. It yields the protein CAPGPGGYLVEYTDKLIF.

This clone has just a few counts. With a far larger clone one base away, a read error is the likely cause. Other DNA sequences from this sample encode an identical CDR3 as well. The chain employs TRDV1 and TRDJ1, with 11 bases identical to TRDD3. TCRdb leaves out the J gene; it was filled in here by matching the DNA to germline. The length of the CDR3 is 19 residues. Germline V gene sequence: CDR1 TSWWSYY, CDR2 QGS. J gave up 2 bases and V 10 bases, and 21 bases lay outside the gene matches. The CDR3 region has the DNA TGTGCTCCCCCGCTGTACTGGGGGATAGGGCGAGGCTCTACCGATAAACTCATCTTT. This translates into CAPPLYWGIGRGSTDKLIF.

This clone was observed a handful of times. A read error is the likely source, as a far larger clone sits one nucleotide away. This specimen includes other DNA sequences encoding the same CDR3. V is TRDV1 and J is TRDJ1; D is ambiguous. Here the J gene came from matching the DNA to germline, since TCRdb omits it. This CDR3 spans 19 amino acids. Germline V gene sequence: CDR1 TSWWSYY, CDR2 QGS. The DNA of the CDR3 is TGTGCTCTTGGGGAACTAAAGGTGACTACTGTTCGGTACACCGACAAACTCATCTTT. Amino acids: CALGELKVTTVRYTDKLIF.

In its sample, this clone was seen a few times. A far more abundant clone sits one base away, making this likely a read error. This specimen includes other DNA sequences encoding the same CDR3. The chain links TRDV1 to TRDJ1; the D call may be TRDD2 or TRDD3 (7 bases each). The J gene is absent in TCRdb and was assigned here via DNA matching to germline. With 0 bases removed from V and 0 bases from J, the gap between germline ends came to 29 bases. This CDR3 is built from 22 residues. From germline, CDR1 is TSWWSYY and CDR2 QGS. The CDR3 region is CALGELVGFTNGGPSYTDKLIF. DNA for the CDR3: TGTGCTCTTGGGGAACTCGTGGGGTTTACGAATGGGGGACCTTCCTACACCGATAAACTCATCTTT.

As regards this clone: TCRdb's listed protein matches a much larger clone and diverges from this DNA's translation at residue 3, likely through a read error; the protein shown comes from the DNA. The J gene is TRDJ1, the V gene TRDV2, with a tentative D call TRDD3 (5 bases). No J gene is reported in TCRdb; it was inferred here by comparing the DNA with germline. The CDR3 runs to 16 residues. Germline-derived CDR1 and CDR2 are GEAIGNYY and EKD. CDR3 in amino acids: CARDTVGTSRTDKLIF. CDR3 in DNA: TGTGCCCGTGACACCGTGGGGACCTCCCGCACCGATAAACTCATCTTT.

CDR3 protein: CALGETLRRITRRWGIPDKLIF. In DNA form, the CDR3 reads TGTGCTCTTGGGGAAACTCTTAGAAGGATCACTAGACGCTGGGGGATTCCCGATAAACTCATCTTT. The chain employs TRDV1 and TRDJ1, with 9 bases aligning to TRDD3. No J gene is reported in TCRdb; it was inferred here by comparing the DNA with germline. From germline, CDR1 is TSWWSYY and CDR2 QGS. The CDR3 runs to 22 residues. Trimming cost V 2 bases and J 3 bases; bases outside gene matches: 25.

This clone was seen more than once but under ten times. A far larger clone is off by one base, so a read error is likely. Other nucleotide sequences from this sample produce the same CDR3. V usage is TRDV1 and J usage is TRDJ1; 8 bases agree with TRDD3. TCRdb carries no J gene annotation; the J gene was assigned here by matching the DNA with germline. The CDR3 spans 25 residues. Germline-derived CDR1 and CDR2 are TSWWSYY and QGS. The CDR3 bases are TGTGCCCTTGGGGAACTGTTGACAGCCCTACCCGGTGTACTGGGGGTCACACTGTACACCGATAAACTCATCTTT. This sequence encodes CALGELLTALPGVLGVTLYTDKLIF.

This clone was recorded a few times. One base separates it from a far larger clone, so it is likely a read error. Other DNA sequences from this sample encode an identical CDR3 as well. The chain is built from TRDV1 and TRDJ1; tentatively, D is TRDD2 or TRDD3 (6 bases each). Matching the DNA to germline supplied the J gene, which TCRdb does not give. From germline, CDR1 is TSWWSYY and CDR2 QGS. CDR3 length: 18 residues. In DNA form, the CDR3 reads TGTGCCCTTGGGGAACTAAGTCCTACGGAGGATACAACCGATAAACTCATCTTT. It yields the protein CALGELSPTEDTTDKLIF.

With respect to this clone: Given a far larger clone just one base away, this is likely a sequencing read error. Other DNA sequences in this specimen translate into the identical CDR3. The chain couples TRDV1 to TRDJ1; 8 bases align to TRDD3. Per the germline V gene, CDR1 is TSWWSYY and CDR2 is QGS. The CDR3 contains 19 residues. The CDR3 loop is CALGELFPRASRWGIKLIF. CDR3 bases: TGTGCTCTCGGGGAACTATTCCCCCGGGCTTCACGTTGGGGGATTAAACTCATCTTT.

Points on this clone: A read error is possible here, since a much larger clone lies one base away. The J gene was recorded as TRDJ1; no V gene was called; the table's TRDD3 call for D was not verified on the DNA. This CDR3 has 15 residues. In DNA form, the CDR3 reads TGTGCTCTTGGGGAACTTCGGGGTGCCACCGATAAACTCATCTTC. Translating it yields CALGELRGATDKLIF.

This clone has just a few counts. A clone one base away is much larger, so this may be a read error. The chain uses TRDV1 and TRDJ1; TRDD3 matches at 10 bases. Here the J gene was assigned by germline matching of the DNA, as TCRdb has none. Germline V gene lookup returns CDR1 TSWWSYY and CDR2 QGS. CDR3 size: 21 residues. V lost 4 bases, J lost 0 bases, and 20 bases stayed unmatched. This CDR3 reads CALGGWESWTGGFAYTDKLIF. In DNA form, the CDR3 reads TGTGCTCTTGGGGGTTGGGAATCCTGGACTGGGGGATTCGCGTACACCGATAAACTCATCTTT.

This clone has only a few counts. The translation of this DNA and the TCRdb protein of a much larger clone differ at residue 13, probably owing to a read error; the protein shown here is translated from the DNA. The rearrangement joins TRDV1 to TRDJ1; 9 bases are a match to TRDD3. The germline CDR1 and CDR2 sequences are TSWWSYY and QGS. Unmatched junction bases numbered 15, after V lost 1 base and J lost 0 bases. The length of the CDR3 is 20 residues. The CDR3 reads CALGERLAALGDEYTDKLIF. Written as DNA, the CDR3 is TGTGCTCTTGGGGAACGGTTGGCTGCACTGGGGGACGAGTACACCGATAAACTCATCTTT.

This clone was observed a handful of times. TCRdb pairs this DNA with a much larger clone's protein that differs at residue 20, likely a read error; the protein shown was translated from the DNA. CDR3 bases: TGTGCTTATAGGACGGCGGCGAGGGGATACTTAGGTATCGTGGACACCGATAAACTCACCTTT. Its translation: CAYRTAARGYLGIVDTDKLTF. No J gene call was made, and the V gene is TRAV38-2/DV8; the table's D gene call, TRDD3, was not cross checked with the DNA. Per the germline V gene, CDR1 is TSESDYY and CDR2 is QEAYKQQN. The CDR3 runs to 21 residues.

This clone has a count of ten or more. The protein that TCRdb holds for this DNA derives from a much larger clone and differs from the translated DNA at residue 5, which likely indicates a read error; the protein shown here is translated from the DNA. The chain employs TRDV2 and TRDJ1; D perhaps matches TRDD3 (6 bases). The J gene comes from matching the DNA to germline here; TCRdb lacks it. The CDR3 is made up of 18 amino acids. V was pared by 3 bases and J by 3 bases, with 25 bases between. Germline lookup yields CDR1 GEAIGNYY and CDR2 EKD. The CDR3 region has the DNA TGTGCCTGTGACGCCGTGGCGAAGGTGAGGGATAACTCCGATAAACTCATCTTT. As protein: CACDAVAKVRDNSDKLIF.

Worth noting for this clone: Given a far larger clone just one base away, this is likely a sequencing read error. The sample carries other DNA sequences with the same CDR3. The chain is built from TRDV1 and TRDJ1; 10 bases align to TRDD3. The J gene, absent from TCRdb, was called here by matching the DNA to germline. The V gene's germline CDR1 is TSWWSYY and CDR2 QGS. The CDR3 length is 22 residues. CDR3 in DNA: TGCGCTCTTGGGGAACTAAGCTACAACGTCTTACTGGGGGATGCTTACACCGATAAACTCATCTTT. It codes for CALGELSYNVLLGDAYTDKLIF.

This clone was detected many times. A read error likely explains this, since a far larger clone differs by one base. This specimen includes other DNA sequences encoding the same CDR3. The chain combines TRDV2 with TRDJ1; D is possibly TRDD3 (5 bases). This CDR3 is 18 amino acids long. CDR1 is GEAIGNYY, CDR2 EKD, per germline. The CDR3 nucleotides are TGTGCCTGTGACGCAGTTTTAGGTGTGGGATCGAACACCGATAAACTCATCTTC. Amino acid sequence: CACDAVLGVGSNTDKLIF.

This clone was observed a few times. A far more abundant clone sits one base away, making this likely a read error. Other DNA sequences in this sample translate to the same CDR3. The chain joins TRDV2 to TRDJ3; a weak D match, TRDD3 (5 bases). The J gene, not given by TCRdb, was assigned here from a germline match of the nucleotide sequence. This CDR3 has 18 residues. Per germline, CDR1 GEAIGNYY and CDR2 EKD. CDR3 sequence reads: CACDTVDISSWDTRQMFF. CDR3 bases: TGTGCCTGTGACACCGTGGATATAAGCTCCTGGGACACCCGGCAGATGTTTTTC.

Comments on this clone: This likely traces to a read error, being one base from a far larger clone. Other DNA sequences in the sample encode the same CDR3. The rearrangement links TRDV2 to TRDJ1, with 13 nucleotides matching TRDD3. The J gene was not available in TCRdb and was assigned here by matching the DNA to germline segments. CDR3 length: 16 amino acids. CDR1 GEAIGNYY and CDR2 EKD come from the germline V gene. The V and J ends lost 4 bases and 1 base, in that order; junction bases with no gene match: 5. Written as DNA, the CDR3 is TGTGCCTGTGATACTGGGGGATACGCCTCCACCGATAAACTCATCTTT. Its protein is CACDTGGYASTDKLIF.

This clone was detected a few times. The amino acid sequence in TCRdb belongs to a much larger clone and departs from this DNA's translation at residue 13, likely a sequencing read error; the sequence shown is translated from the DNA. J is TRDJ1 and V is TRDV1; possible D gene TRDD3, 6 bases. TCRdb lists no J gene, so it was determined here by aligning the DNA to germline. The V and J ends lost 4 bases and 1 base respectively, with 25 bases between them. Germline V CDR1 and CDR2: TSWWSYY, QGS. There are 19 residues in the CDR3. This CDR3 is CALGGRLPIVLGRTDKLIF. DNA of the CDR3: TGTGCTCTTGGGGGGAGACTCCCCATCGTACTGGGACGCACCGATAAACTCATCTTT.

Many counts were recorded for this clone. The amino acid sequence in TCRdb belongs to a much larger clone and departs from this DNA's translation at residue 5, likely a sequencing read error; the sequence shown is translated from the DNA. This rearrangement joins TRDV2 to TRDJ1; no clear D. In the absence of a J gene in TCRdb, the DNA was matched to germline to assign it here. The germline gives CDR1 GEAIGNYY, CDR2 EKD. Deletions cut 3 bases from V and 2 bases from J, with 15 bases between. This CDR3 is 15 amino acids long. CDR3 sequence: CACDPLVRTTDKLIF. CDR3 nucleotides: TGTGCCTGTGACCCTCTCGTACGTACTACCGATAAACTCATCTTT.

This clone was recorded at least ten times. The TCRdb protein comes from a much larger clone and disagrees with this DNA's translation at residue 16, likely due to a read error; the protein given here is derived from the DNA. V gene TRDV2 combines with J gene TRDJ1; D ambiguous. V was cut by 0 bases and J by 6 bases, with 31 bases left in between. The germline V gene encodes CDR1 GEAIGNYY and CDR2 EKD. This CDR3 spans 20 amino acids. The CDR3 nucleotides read TGTGCCTGTGACACCATCCTGGCCAGCCCCCAAAACTACTACGGCAATAAACTCATCTTT. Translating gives CACDTILASPQNYYGNKLIF.